Presented here are 32 T cell receptor beta chains from one specimen sequenced in a study of metastatic and nonmetastatic thyroid tumors. With MiXCR, TCRdb reprocessed the PCR reads. The sample carries roughly 12,000 clones, roughly 30% recorded once. All patients reached thyroid surgery having received no treatment beforehand. Sequencing used tumor tissue. These receptor sequences come from a female donor with papillary thyroid cancer or a benign thyroid nodule (not recorded which). Some clones in this sample may be carry-over from other donors' samples.

V usage is TRBV6-1 and J usage is TRBJ1-2; no firm D call. The CDR3 runs 15 residues. Per the germline V gene, CDR1 is MNHNS and CDR2 is SASEGT. With 1 base removed from V and 4 bases from J, the gap between germline ends came to 13 bases. The CDR3 reads CASSEDRPDLYGYTF. CDR3 sequence (DNA): TGTGCCAGCAGTGAAGATCGTCCGGACCTCTATGGCTACACCTTC.

This clone was seen at least ten times. The V call is TRBV5-4, the J call TRBJ2-3; no clear D gene. There are 16 residues in the CDR3. CDR1 SGHNT and CDR2 YYREEE come from the germline V gene (reference sequence). V shed 0 bases and J shed 4 bases, with 15 bases lying between them. CDR3 loop: CASSLDVSAQSDTQYF. CDR3 nucleotide sequence: TGTGCCAGCAGCTTGGATGTGTCGGCTCAATCAGATACGCAGTATTTT.

This clone occurred once. This chain connects TRBV24-1 to TRBJ2-1; 10 bases agree with TRBD2. V shed 10 bases and J 0 bases; nucleotides not matched to a gene: 11. In germline, CDR1 is KGHDR, CDR2 SFDVKD. The CDR3 sequence is 17 residues long. For the CDR3, the DNA is TGTGCCACATCCCTAGCGGGAGAATCGGGCTCCTACAATGAGCAGTTCTTC. Protein sequence: CATSLAGESGSYNEQFF.

This clone was found once. The chain is built from TRBV11-2 and TRBJ2-1; tentative D call: TRBD2 (6 bases). CDR1 SGHAT and CDR2 FQNNGV come from the germline V gene. Deletions cut 4 bases from V and 7 bases from J, with 17 bases between. The CDR3 is made up of 15 amino acids. DNA for the CDR3: TGTGCCAGCAGCTCGTTTCGGCGGGGCAATAATGAGCAGTTCTTC. Protein product: CASSSFRRGNNEQFF.

This clone was counted a single time. The V gene is TRBV7-2, the J gene TRBJ1-2, with 7 bases aligning to TRBD1. Germline values: CDR1 SGHTA, CDR2 FQGNSA. Trimming at V came to 5 bases and at J to 1 base, leaving 7 bases not matched to a gene. The CDR3 sequence is 15 residues long. The CDR3 coding sequence is TGTGCCAGCAGCGTAACAGGGGTGCTTAACTATGGCTACACCTTC. As protein: CASSVTGVLNYGYTF.

This chain uses TRBV6-2 or TRBV6-3 with TRBJ2-7; 12 bases agree with TRBD1. Germline assignment: CDR1 MNHEY and CDR2 SVGEGT. The CDR3 is made up of 17 amino acids. V lost 0 bases, J lost 1 base, and 4 bases stayed unmatched. CDR3 DNA: TGTGCCAGCAGTTACTCTTCGGGACAGGGGGCTTCCTACGAGCAGTACTTC. Its translation: CASSYSSGQGASYEQYF.

The chain uses TRBV30 and TRBJ2-3; D unresolved. There are 14 residues in the CDR3. V lost 0 bases to trimming and J lost 6 bases, with 13 bases between them. The germline V gene has CDR1 GTSNPN and CDR2 SVGIG (reference sequence). CDR3 in DNA: TGTGCCTGGAGTGTATGGGGAAGTAGGGATACGCAGTATTTT. Encoded protein: CAWSVWGSRDTQYF.

This clone has at least ten counts. The J gene is TRBJ1-1, the V gene TRBV7-9; unclear D gene. Looked up from germline, CDR1 is SEHNR and CDR2 is FQNEAQ (reference sequence). This CDR3 has 12 residues. Trimming removed 4 bases at V and 6 bases at J, with 9 bases between. CDR3 protein: CASSSRPPEAFF. As DNA, the CDR3 is TGTGCCAGCAGCTCCCGGCCGCCTGAAGCTTTCTTT.

The chain combines TRBV5-1 with TRBJ1-1, with D tentatively TRBD1 (5 bases). CDR3 length: 17 amino acids. The germline V gene encodes CDR1 SGHRS and CDR2 YFSETQ. Between the trimmed V and J ends, which lost 3 bases and 4 bases, there was a span of 22 bases. The CDR3 region has the DNA TGCGCCAGCAGCTCACTGGGCGGGGGAGGTTTGAGCACTGAAGCTTTCTTT. It codes for CASSSLGGGGLSTEAFF.

This clone showed up just a few times. Lacking the conserved final phenylalanine or tryptophan, this CDR3 likely reflects a read error. This sequence joins TRBV6-2 or TRBV6-3 and TRBJ2-3, with D possibly TRBD2 on 6 matching bases. With 2 bases removed from V and 8 bases from J, the gap between germline ends came to 17 bases. The CDR3 spans 15 residues. Germline-derived CDR1 and CDR2 are MNHEY and SVGEGT. This CDR3 reads CASSYEGGRHSTQYL. The CDR3, as DNA: TGTGCCAGCAGTTACGAGGGAGGAAGACATAGTACGCAGTATCTT.

J is TRBJ1-1 and V is TRBV5-1; no clear D gene. Per germline, CDR1 SGHRS and CDR2 YFSETQ. There are 17 residues in the CDR3. V was trimmed by 0 bases and J by 0 bases, leaving 15 bases between them. The CDR3 DNA is TGCGCCAGCAGCTTGGATGCTCGGATCAGGATGAACACTGAAGCTTTCTTT. Amino acids: CASSLDARIRMNTEAFF.

The chain recombines TRBV11-1 with TRBJ2-7, with D perhaps matching TRBD2 (5 bases). The CDR3 length is 17 residues. Germline V gene lookup returns CDR1 SGHAT and CDR2 FQDESV (reference sequence). The germline V and J ends were trimmed by 0 bases and 0 bases, with 15 bases remaining between them. In DNA, the CDR3 is TGTGCCAGCAGCTTAGCAAGCGGAGCCAGCCGCTCCTACGAGCAGTACTTC. Its translation: CASSLASGASRSYEQYF.

This clone is medium-sized. This chain links TRBV28 with TRBJ2-7, with D perhaps TRBD1 (5 bases). Germline CDR1 and CDR2: MDHEN and SYDVKM. The CDR3 covers 12 residues. V was shortened by 3 bases and J by 5 bases, with 8 bases between the two germline ends. CDR3 sequence: CASSLAGNEQYF. Written as DNA, the CDR3 is TGTGCCAGCAGTTTGGCAGGGAACGAGCAGTACTTC.

This clone appeared a few times. This chain uses TRBV27 with TRBJ2-7, with D possibly being TRBD2 (5 bases). Trimming stripped 6 bases from V and 2 bases from J, with 14 bases between. Germline V gives CDR1 MNHEY, CDR2 SMNVEV (reference sequence). This CDR3 has 14 residues. The CDR3 nucleotides read TGTGCCAGCAGAGGCGGCCACGGGACCTACGAGCAGTACTTC. Translation gives CASRGGHGTYEQYF.

In this sample, this clone turned up a few times. One end of the junction is discordant with germline, which a read error may explain. The chain employs TRBV6-1 and TRBJ2-7, with 7 bases identical to TRBD2. Germline values: CDR1 MNHNS, CDR2 SASEGT. This CDR3 comprises 14 residues. The CDR3 region is CASTPRGGSYDQYF. DNA for the CDR3: TGTGCCAGCACCCCTAGGGGCGGGAGCTACGATCAGTACTTC.

This clone was found many times. This sequence joins TRBV9 and TRBJ2-2, with D tentatively TRBD2 (6 bases). The germline V gene encodes CDR1 SGDLS and CDR2 YYNGEE. The CDR3 extends over 14 amino acids. The V end lost 2 bases, the J end lost 6 bases, and 11 bases lay between the germline ends. The DNA of the CDR3 is TGTGCCAGCAGCGTGGCTAGCGTGGCCGGGGAGCTGTTTTTT. Its protein is CASSVASVAGELFF.

In its sample, this clone is medium-sized. The chain employs TRBV5-1 and TRBJ2-1; 10 nucleotides line up with TRBD2. The CDR3 totals 17 residues. Germline-derived CDR1 and CDR2 are SGHRS and YFSETQ. After removal of 2 bases from V and 7 bases from J, the junction contained 12 bases not matched to a gene. The CDR3 nucleotides are TGCGCCAGCAGCTTACTAGCGGGAAAAATTTTGGGGAATGAGCAGTTCTTC. Protein sequence: CASSLLAGKILGNEQFF.

The J gene is TRBJ2-1, the V gene TRBV20-1; TRBD2 aligns across 9 bases. Germline trimming cut 5 bases from V and 7 bases from J; bases unmatched to any gene: 12. Germline CDR1 reads DFQATT; CDR2 reads SNEGSKA (reference sequence). The CDR3 sequence is 15 residues long. As DNA, the CDR3 is TGCAGTGCTCTCCATTCGGCGGGAGGGCAGAATGAGCAGTTCTTC. This codes for CSALHSAGGQNEQFF.

In this sample, this clone is medium-sized. V usage is TRBV6-2 or TRBV6-3 and J usage is TRBJ2-2; weak D call: TRBD2 (5 bases). Between the trimmed V and J ends, which lost 5 bases and 3 bases, there was a span of 7 bases. This CDR3 comprises 13 residues. Germline CDR1 is MNHEY and CDR2 is SVGEGT. The CDR3 region is CASSRTHTGELFF. DNA of the CDR3: TGTGCCAGCAGTCGGACTCACACCGGGGAGCTGTTTTTT.

About this clone: Its ends do not fully match the called genes, so a read error is possible. V gene TRBV28 combines with J gene TRBJ2-7; possible D gene TRBD1, 7 bases. The CDR3 runs 14 residues. Looked up from germline, CDR1 is MDHEN and CDR2 is SYDVKM. CDR3 sequence reads: CAISLEGQNDEQYF. CDR3 bases: TGTGCCATTAGTTTGGAGGGACAGAACGACGAACAGTACTTC.

This chain links TRBV6-1 with TRBJ1-5, with D possibly TRBD1 on 6 matching bases. Germline lookup yields CDR1 MNHNS and CDR2 SASEGT. Trimming removed 5 bases at V and 7 bases at J, with 12 bases between. CDR3 length: 13 residues. The CDR3 sequence: CASSLQGRQPQHF. The CDR3 DNA is TGTGCCAGCAGTTTACAGGGTCGCCAGCCCCAGCATTTT.

This clone occurred many times. The chain couples TRBV18 to TRBJ1-3, with a tentative D call TRBD1 (5 bases). CDR3 size: 15 residues. Trimming pared 5 bases from V and 4 bases from J, leaving 15 bases between. Germline lookup yields CDR1 KGHSH and CDR2 LQKENI. As DNA, the CDR3 is TGTGCCAGCTCAGCGGGGACGGCCCAGGGAAACACCATATATTTT. This codes for CASSAGTAQGNTIYF.

This clone qualifies as medium-sized. The V gene is TRBV6-2 or TRBV6-3, the J gene TRBJ2-5; D perhaps matches TRBD2 (6 bases). The germline V and J ends were trimmed by 2 bases and 1 base, with 14 bases remaining between them. The CDR3 has 16 amino acids. CDR1 MNHEY and CDR2 SVGEGT come from the germline V gene. CDR3 DNA sequence: TGTGCCAGCAGTTACCTCCAGCGGGCGCCCCAAGAGACCCAGTACTTC. Its protein is CASSYLQRAPQETQYF.

This clone has only a few counts. The V call is TRBV9, the J call TRBJ1-1; D uncertain. Deletions cut 0 bases from V and 3 bases from J, with 15 bases between. This CDR3 contains 16 residues. Germline CDR1 and CDR2: SGDLS and YYNGEE. CDR3 in amino acids: CASSVGVMAGDTEAFF. CDR3 DNA: TGTGCCAGCAGCGTAGGGGTCATGGCCGGGGACACTGAAGCTTTCTTT. Combining the CDR3 with reference TRBV9 and TRBJ1-1 gives the whole variable domain DSGVTQTPKHLITATGQRVTLRCSPRSGDLSVYWYQQSLDQGLQFLIQYYNGEERAKGNILERFSAQQFPDLHSELNLSSLELGDSALYFCASSVGVMAGDTEAFFGQGTRLTVV.

The chain joins TRBV6-1 to TRBJ1-5; the match to TRBD1 covers 7 bases. There are 15 residues in the CDR3. Trimming took 5 bases from V and 2 from J; bases not matched to a gene: 6. Germline CDR1 and CDR2: MNHNS and SASEGT. The CDR3 loop reads CASSRGGAGNQPQHF. The CDR3 DNA sequence: TGTGCCAGCAGTCGAGGGGGCGCCGGCAATCAGCCCCAGCATTTT.

The chain has TRBV6-2 or TRBV6-3 and TRBJ2-5; the D gene could be TRBD1 or TRBD2 (6 bases each). Trimming pared 7 bases from V and 5 bases from J, leaving 17 bases between. Germline V gene data show CDR1 as MNHEY and CDR2 as SVGEGT. The CDR3 covers 14 residues. The CDR3 is CASTRLGGKETQYF. As DNA, the CDR3 is TGTGCCAGCACCCGACTAGGGGGAAAGGAGACCCAGTACTTC.

By proportion, this clone is medium-sized (0.01 to 0.1%). The CDR3 here is CASSLKPRSSYNEQFF. The CDR3 nucleotides read TGTGCCAGCAGTCTAAAACCTCGGAGCTCCTACAATGAGCAGTTCTTC. The rearrangement links TRBV6-1 to TRBJ2-1; no firm D call. The CDR3 is made up of 16 amino acids. Trimming stripped 5 bases from V and 0 bases from J, with 14 bases between. The germline V gene has CDR1 MNHNS and CDR2 SASEGT.

The chain combines TRBV28 with TRBJ1-2; 7 bases map to TRBD1. The CDR3 totals 16 residues. CDR1 and CDR2 (germline): MDHEN, SYDVKM. V shed 2 bases, J shed 0 bases, and the junction held 6 bases outside the gene matches. The CDR3 loop is CASSLRHRGSNYGYTF. CDR3 DNA sequence: TGTGCCAGCAGTTTACGACACAGGGGCTCTAACTATGGCTACACCTTC.

The rearrangement links TRBV19 to TRBJ2-1; a possible D gene is TRBD2 (6 bases). There are 15 residues in the CDR3. V was cut by 2 bases and J by 5 bases, with 13 bases left in between. Germline-derived CDR1 and CDR2 are LNHDA and SQIVND (reference sequence). CDR3 region: CASSINLGGNNEQFF. CDR3 in DNA: TGTGCCAGTAGTATAAACCTCGGGGGAAACAATGAGCAGTTCTTC.

This clone is medium-sized (0.01 to 0.1%) by share. V is TRBV30 and J is TRBJ1-3, with D uncertain. Trimming shortened V by 4 bases and J by 0 bases, and 7 bases separated the two germline ends. This CDR3 has 13 residues. In germline, CDR1 is GTSNPN, CDR2 SVGIG (reference sequence). CDR3 sequence reads: CAWKQNSGNTIYF. The CDR3 DNA sequence: TGTGCCTGGAAGCAGAACTCTGGAAACACCATATATTTT. The full variable domain, completed using reference TRBV30 and TRBJ1-3, is SQTIHQWPATLVQPVGSPLSLECTVEGTSNPNLYWYRQAAGRGLQLLFYSVGIGQISSEVPQNLSASRPQDRQFILSSKKLLLSDSGFYLCAWKQNSGNTIYFGEGSWLTVV.

The rearrangement uses TRBV20-1 and TRBJ2-5; 13 bases fit TRBD2. Germline CDR1 is DFQATT and CDR2 is SNEGSKA (reference sequence). CDR3 length: 12 residues. The V and J ends lost 6 bases and 8 bases, in that order; junction bases with no gene match: 3. CDR3 bases: TGCAGTGCGGGGACTAGCGGGAAAACCCAGTACTTC. Translating it yields CSAGTSGKTQYF.

This clone was seen a few times. CDR3 protein: CASRTGTTAYEQYF. The CDR3 DNA reads as TGTGCCAGCAGGACCGGGACCACGGCCTACGAGCAGTACTTC. The chain recombines TRBV2 with TRBJ2-7; D tentatively fits TRBD1 or TRBD2 (5 bases each). CDR3 length: 14 amino acids. Trimming cost V 6 bases and J 2 bases, with 14 bases left between them. Germline V lookup: CDR1 SNHLY, CDR2 FYNNEI. The full variable domain, in which reference TRBV2 and TRBJ2-7 provide the parts outside the CDR3, is EPEVTQTPSHQVTQMGQEVILRCVPISNHLYFYWYRQILGQKVEFLVSFYNNEISEKSEIFDDQFSVERPDGSNFTLKIRSTKLEDSAMYFCASRTGTTAYEQYFGPGTRLTVT.